Following are 10 T cell receptor beta chains from one sample sequenced in a study of blood T cell repertoires in COVID-19. Clones were sequenced by immunoSEQ multiplex PCR, and TCRdb holds only the in-frame ones, with some missing. Of 250,000 to 350,000 clones listed, around 90% are singletons. Sequencing was carried out using PBMCs or T cells enriched from blood (not recorded which). The receptors were gathered from a woman in her sixties or seventies in a cohort exposed to, infected with or recovered from COVID-19 (not recorded which).

V is TRBV18 and J is TRBJ1-4, with 7 bases aligning to TRBD1. CDR1 is KGHSH and CDR2 is LQKENI in the germline V gene. This CDR3 contains 19 residues. The J segment lost 1 base and the V segment lost 3 bases, leaving 14 bases of the junction unmatched. The CDR3 spells CASSPEQTGEKGTNEKLFF. The DNA for the CDR3 is TGTGCCAGCTCACCCGAACAAACAGGGGAGAAAGGAACTAATGAAAAACTGTTTTTT.

The chain carries TRBV25-1 and TRBJ2-5; the D gene is possibly TRBD1 (5 bases). Trimming left V 5 bases short and J 6 bases short, with 13 bases between. The CDR3 totals 13 residues. The germline CDR1 and CDR2 sequences are MGHDK and SYGVNS. CDR3 loop: CASSPPGLQTQYF. CDR3 DNA sequence: TGTGCCAGCAGTCCCCCAGGGCTACAGACCCAGTACTTC.

The chain uses TRBV5-1 and TRBJ2-1; 8 bases are shared with TRBD2. The CDR3 totals 15 residues. Germline V gives CDR1 SGHRS, CDR2 YFSETQ. V gave up 6 bases and J gave up 4 bases; unmatched junction bases: 9. The CDR3 spells CASTLEGTSYNEQFF. The CDR3 DNA sequence: TGCGCCAGCACCCTGGAGGGGACTAGTTACAATGAGCAGTTCTTC.

This chain connects TRBV24-1 to TRBJ1-1, with D tentatively TRBD1 (5 bases). Germline V gene data show CDR1 as KGHDR and CDR2 as SFDVKD. Trimming left V 5 bases short and J 4 bases short, with 10 bases between. CDR3 length: 13 residues. The CDR3 DNA sequence: TGTGCCACCAGTGTTGCGGGGACCACTGAAGCTTTCTTT. Amino acid sequence: CATSVAGTTEAFF.

This rearrangement joins TRBV19 to TRBJ2-2; 9 bases fit TRBD2. The CDR3 consists of 15 residues. V was clipped by 7 bases and J by 3 bases; unmatched bases: 6. The germline V gene encodes CDR1 LNHDA and CDR2 SQIVND (reference sequence). The CDR3 region has the DNA TGTGCCAGTAACCCTAGCGGGACACACACCGGGGAGCTGTTTTTT. It codes for CASNPSGTHTGELFF. Filled out from reference TRBV19 and TRBJ2-2, the complete variable domain reads DGGITQSPKYLFRKEGQNVTLSCEQNLNHDAMYWYRQDPGQGLRLIYYSQIVNDFQKGDIAEGYSVSREKKESFPLTVTSAQKNPTAFYLCASNPSGTHTGELFFGEGSRLTVL.

The CDR3 loop reads CASTPEGGAEQYF. CDR3 nucleotide sequence: TGTGCCAGCACCCCCGAGGGAGGCGCCGAGCAGTACTTC. The rearrangement uses TRBV7-9 and TRBJ2-7; D may be TRBD2 (6 bases). Germline V gene sequence: CDR1 SEHNR, CDR2 FQNEAQ (reference sequence). Deletions cut 7 bases from V and 6 bases from J, with 16 bases between. The length of the CDR3 is 13 residues.

The rearrangement uses TRBV5-6 and TRBJ2-3; the match to TRBD2 covers 11 bases. Germline V gene sequence: CDR1 SGHDT, CDR2 YYEEEE. This CDR3 spans 16 amino acids. The V segment lost 4 bases and the J segment 1 base; nucleotides outside the gene matches: 5. CDR3 sequence: CASSRGLAERTDTQYF. The CDR3 DNA reads as TGTGCCAGCAGCCGGGGACTAGCGGAGCGCACAGATACGCAGTATTTT.

For this clone: A junction boundary mismatches the germline segment, possibly from a read error. The gene calls are TRBV15 and TRBJ2-7; TRBD2 might be the D (6 bases). This CDR3 has 14 residues. CDR1 and CDR2 from the germline V gene are LNHNV and YYDKDF (reference sequence). The CDR3 region is CATTRGAGSYEQYF. The DNA of the CDR3 is TGTGCCACCACCAGAGGAGCGGGCTCCTACGAGCAGTACTTC. Combining the CDR3 with reference TRBV15 and TRBJ2-7 gives the whole variable domain DAMVIQNPRYQVTQFGKPVTLSCSQTLNHNVMYWYQQKSSQAPKLLFHYYDKDFNNEADTPDNFQSRRPNTSFCFLDIRSPGLGDTAMYLCATTRGAGSYEQYFGPGTRLTVT.

The V gene is TRBV7-9, the J gene TRBJ2-1; 7 bases map to TRBD2. Per the germline V gene, CDR1 is SEHNR and CDR2 is FQNEAQ (reference sequence). The CDR3 runs to 12 residues. V lost 5 bases, J lost 10 bases, and 5 bases stayed unmatched. CDR3 in DNA: TGTGCCAGCAGCGGGAGGGCAGACGAGCAGTTCTTC. Encoded protein: CASSGRADEQFF.

This clone was seen only a few times. V gene TRBV19 combines with J gene TRBJ1-4, with D hard to call. The ends were cut back, 4 bases at V and 4 bases at J, with 19 bases in the middle. CDR1 is LNHDA, CDR2 SQIVND, per germline (reference sequence). This CDR3 is 17 amino acids long. The CDR3 loop reads CASSTARQVPFNEKLFF. The DNA of the CDR3 is TGTGCCAGTAGTACCGCCCGGCAGGTACCTTTTAATGAAAAACTGTTTTTT.